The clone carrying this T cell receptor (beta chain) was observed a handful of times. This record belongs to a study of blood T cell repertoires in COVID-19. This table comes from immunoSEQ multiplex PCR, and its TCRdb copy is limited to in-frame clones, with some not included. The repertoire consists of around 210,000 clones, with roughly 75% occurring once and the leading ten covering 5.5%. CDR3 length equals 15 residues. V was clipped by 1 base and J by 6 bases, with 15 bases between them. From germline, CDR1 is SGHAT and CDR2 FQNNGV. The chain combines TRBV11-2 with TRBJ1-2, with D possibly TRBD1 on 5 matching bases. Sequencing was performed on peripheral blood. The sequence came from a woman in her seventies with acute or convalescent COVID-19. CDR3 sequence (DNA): TGTGCCAGCAGCTTAGGAAGGCTGCAGGGAAATGGCTACACCTTC. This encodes CASSLGRLQGNGYTF. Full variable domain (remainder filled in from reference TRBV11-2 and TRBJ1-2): EAGVAQSPRYKIIEKRQSVAFWCNPISGHATLYWYQQILGQGPKLLIQFQNNGVVDDSQLPKDRFSAERLKGVDSTLKIQPAKLEDSAVYLCASSLGRLQGNGYTFGSGTRLTVV.